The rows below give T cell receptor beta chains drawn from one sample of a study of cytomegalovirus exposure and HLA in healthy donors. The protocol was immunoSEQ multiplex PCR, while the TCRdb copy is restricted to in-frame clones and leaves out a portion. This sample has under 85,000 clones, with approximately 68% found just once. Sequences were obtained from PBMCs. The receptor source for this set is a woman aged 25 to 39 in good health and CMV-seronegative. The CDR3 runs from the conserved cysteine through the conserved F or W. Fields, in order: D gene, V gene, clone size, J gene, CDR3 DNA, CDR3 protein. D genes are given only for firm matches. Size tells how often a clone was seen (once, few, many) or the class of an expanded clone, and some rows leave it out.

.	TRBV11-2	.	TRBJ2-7	TGTGCCAGCAGCTTACAGGCACAGGGCGAGCAGTACTTC	CASSLQAQGEQYF
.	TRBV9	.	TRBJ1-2	TGTGCCAGCAGCCCGGGAGGGGGGCGGTTGAACTATGGCTACACCTTC	CASSPGGGRLNYGYTF
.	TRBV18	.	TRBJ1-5	TGTGCCAGCTCACCGGGCACCAACAATCAGCCCCAGCATTTT	CASSPGTNNQPQHF
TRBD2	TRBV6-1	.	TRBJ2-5	TGTGCCAGCAGTGATCGGACGGCTAGCGGAGGCCAAGAGACCCAGTACTTC	CASSDRTASGGQETQYF
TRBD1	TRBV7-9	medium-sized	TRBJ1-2	TGTGCCAGCAGCCCCTCCGGGACAGGGAACTATGGCTACACCTTC	CASSPSGTGNYGYTF
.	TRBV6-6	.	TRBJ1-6	TGTGCCAGCAGTTATGGGGGGGGCGGCGGTTCACCCCTCCACTTT	CASSYGGGGGSPLHF
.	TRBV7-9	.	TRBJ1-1	TGTGCCAGCAGCCCCGTGGACAGACAGAACACTGAAGCTTTCTTT	CASSPVDRQNTEAFF
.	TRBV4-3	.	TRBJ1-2	TGCGCCAGCAGCCAAGATATGGGGGGTGGAGATGGCTACACCTTC	CASSQDMGGGDGYTF
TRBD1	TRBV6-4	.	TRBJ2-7	TGTGCCAGCAGTGGGAGGGACAGGTCCTACGAGCAGTACTTC	CASSGRDRSYEQYF
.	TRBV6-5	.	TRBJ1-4	TGTGCCAGCAGCCCACGGGGGGCAACTAATGAAAAACTGTTTTTT	CASSPRGATNEKLFF
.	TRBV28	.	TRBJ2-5	TGTGCCAGCATCCCTGGCGGGGAAGAGACCCAGTACTTC	CASIPGGEETQYF
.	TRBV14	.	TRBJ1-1	TGTGCCAGCAGCCTTCCGGGACAGAACACTGAAGCTTTCTTT	CASSLPGQNTEAFF
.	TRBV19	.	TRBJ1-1	TGTGCCAGTAGTATAGATCCCAGGGGCACTGAAGCTTTCTTT	CASSIDPRGTEAFF
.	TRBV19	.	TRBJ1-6	TGTGCCAGTAACGGCCTCCAGGGTTCACCCCTCCACTTT	CASNGLQGSPLHF
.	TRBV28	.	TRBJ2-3	TGTGCCAGCAGAGACTGGCCGCGTACAGATACGCAGTATTTT	CASRDWPRTDTQYF
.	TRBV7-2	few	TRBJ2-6	TGTGCCAGCAGCTTAAAGGGGGCTGGGGCCAACGTCCTGACTTTC	CASSLKGAGANVLTF
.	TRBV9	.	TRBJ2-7	TGTGCCAGCAGCCGCGAACCTTCGAGCGAGCAGTACTTC	CASSREPSSEQYF
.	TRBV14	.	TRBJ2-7	TGTGCCAGCAGCCATGGCAGGGGAAATCGTTACGAGCAGTACTTC	CASSHGRGNRYEQYF
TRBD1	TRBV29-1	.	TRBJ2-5	TGCAGCGCAAAAGCTCCCGGGACAGGGGACGAGACCCAGTACTTC	CSAKAPGTGDETQYF
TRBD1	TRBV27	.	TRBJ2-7	TGTGCCAGCGGAGGATCGGGCAGGGGGCTAAGCGAGCAGTACTTC	CASGGSGRGLSEQYF
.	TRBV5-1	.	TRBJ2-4	TGCGCCAGCAGCCAGGGGGGACGAGAAAACATTCAGTACTTC	CASSQGGRENIQYF
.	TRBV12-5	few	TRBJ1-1	TGTGCTAGTTCGACTACAGGGCACACTGAAGCTTTCTTT	CASSTTGHTEAFF
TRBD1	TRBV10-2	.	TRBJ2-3	TGCGCCAGCAGTGAGCCCGGACAGGGTACAGATACGCAGTATTTT	CASSEPGQGTDTQYF
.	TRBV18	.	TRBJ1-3	TGTGCCAGCTCACCAGGTTTGGGGCCTCCTTCAAGAAACACCATATATTTT	CASSPGLGPPSRNTIYF
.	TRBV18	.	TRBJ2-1	TGTGCCAGCTCACCGCGGGACAGCTGGGACAATGAGCAGTTCTTC	CASSPRDSWDNEQFF
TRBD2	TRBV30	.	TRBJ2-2	TGTGCCTGGAGTGTACTAGCGGGGGTTCTCACCGGGGAGCTGTTTTTT	CAWSVLAGVLTGELFF
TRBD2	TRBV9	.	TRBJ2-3	TGTGCCAGCAGCGTAGTTCCGACCATCGGGGGGGATACGCAGTATTTT	CASSVVPTIGGDTQYF
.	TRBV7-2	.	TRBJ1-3	TGTGCCAGCAGCCGCGCACCTGGGGGGTCCGGAAACACCATATATTTT	CASSRAPGGSGNTIYF
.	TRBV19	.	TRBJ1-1	TGTGCCAGTAGTATTCGGGGGGCGAACACTGAAGCTTTCTTT	CASSIRGANTEAFF
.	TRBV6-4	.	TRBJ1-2	TGTGCCAGCAGTGACTCGGAGGGTCGTGGCTACACCTTC	CASSDSEGRGYTF
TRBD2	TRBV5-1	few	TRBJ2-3	TGCGCCAGCAGCTCATGGACTAGCGGGGGGGTTAGCACAGATACGCAGTATTTT	CASSSWTSGGVSTDTQYF
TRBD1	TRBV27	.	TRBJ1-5	TGTGCCAGCAGGAAGGGGGACAGGAATCAGCCCCAGCATTTT	CASRKGDRNQPQHF
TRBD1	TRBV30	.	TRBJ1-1	TGTGCCTGGAGTGTACTGACAGGGGTGAACACTGAAGCTTTCTTT	CAWSVLTGVNTEAFF
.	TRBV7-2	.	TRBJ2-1	TGTGCCAGCATATGGGGCGGTCTCTTCAATGAGCAGTTCTTC	CASIWGGLFNEQFF
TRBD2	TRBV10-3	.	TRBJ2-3	TGTGCCATCAGCGGACTAGCGGGTACAGATACGCAGTATTTT	CAISGLAGTDTQYF
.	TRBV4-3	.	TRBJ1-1	TGCGCCAGCAGCCAAGATAGCCAGGGTGGGTTCACTGAAGCTTTCTTT	CASSQDSQGGFTEAFF
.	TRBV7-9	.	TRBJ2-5	TGTGCCAGCAGCTCCCACGCACCACAGGGTGTACAAGAGACCCAGTACTTC	CASSSHAPQGVQETQYF
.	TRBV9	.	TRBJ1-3	TGTGCCAGCAGCGTAGACAGGGCTGGAAACACCATATATTTT	CASSVDRAGNTIYF
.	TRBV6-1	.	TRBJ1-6	TGTGCCAGCAGTGAAACGGAGCTCTATAATTCACCCCTCCACTTT	CASSETELYNSPLHF
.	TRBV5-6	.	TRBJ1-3	TGTGCCAGCAGCCGAGCGACAGCGACTGGAAACACCATATATTTT	CASSRATATGNTIYF
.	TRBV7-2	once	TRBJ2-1	TGTGCCAGCAGCCGCTACCCAGGGAATGAGCAGTTCTTC	CASSRYPGNEQFF
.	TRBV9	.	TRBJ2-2	TGTGCCAGCCGGTTAGAAATGGACACCGGGGAGCTGTTTTTT	CASRLEMDTGELFF
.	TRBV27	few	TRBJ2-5	TGTGCCAGCAGCCCGGGGACATCCATTCAAGAGACCCAGTACTTC	CASSPGTSIQETQYF
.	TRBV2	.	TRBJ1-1	TGTGCCAGCAGTGGAACGGGTTTAGGTGAAGCTTTCTTT	CASSGTGLGEAFF
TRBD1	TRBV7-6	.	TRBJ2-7	TGTGCCAGCAGCCCCCCAGGACAGGTCTGGGGCGAGCAGTACTTC	CASSPPGQVWGEQYF
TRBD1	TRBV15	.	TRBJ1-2	TGTGCCACCAGCCTGACGGTCCGGGACAGGGGAAACTATGGCTACACCTTC	CATSLTVRDRGNYGYTF
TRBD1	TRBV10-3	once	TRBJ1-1	TGTGCCAGCCGACCTACAGGGGCCACTGAAGCTTTCTTT	CASRPTGATEAFF
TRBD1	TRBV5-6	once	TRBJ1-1	TGTGCCAGCAGCTTGGCGCCTCAGGGGGGCACTGAAGCTTTCTTT	CASSLAPQGGTEAFF
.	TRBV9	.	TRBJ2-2	TGTGCCAGCGGTAAAGAGACACCGAACACCGGGGAGCTGTTTTTT	CASGKETPNTGELFF
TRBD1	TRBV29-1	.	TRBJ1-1	TGCAGCGGTGGACAGGGTTGGAACACTGAAGCTTTCTTT	CSGGQGWNTEAFF